A single sample gave rise to the 21 T cell receptor beta chains below, sequenced in a study of blood T cell repertoires in COVID-19. Method: immunoSEQ multiplex PCR; TCRdb's copy keeps in-frame clones and lacks some. The sample has roughly 200,000 clones; around four fifths are singletons. Sequences were obtained from peripheral blood. The receptors were sampled from a human donor in a cohort sampled during active COVID-19.

This clone was counted once. The V gene is TRBV5-1, the J gene TRBJ2-5; possibly TRBD1 for D (6 bases). Between the trimmed V and J ends, which lost 4 bases and 3 bases, there was a span of 13 bases. CDR3 size: 14 residues. Germline loops: CDR1 SGHRS, CDR2 YFSETQ. CDR3 nucleotide sequence: TGCGCCAGCAGCCCCTCCGGGACAAAAGAGACCCAGTACTTC. Translating it yields CASSPSGTKETQYF.

This clone has a handful of counts. Within the sample, other DNA sequences also encode this same CDR3. V is TRBV6-6 and J is TRBJ2-5; D perhaps matches TRBD2 (6 bases). CDR1 is MNHNY and CDR2 is SVGAGI in the germline V gene (reference sequence). The CDR3 totals 12 residues. Trimming stripped 3 bases from V and 5 bases from J, with 7 bases between. CDR3 amino acids: CASSYGGETQYF. CDR3 in DNA: TGTGCCAGCAGTTATGGAGGGGAGACCCAGTACTTC.

The count of this clone is one. The V call is TRBV18, the J call TRBJ2-3, with 12 nucleotides matching TRBD2. The CDR3 sequence is 17 residues long. The germline CDR1 and CDR2 sequences are KGHSH and LQKENI. Unmatched junction bases numbered 5, after V lost 3 bases and J lost 1 base. The CDR3 spells CASSPSGLAGRTDTQYF. CDR3 sequence (DNA): TGTGCCAGCTCACCCTCCGGACTAGCGGGGCGCACAGATACGCAGTATTTT.

The chain recombines TRBV7-9 with TRBJ1-4; D uncertain. Per germline, CDR1 SEHNR and CDR2 FQNEAQ (reference sequence). The CDR3 totals 12 residues. V was clipped by 5 bases and J by 11 bases, with 12 bases between them. The DNA for the CDR3 is TGTGCCAGCAGCCCATCCCGGGATAAACTGTTTTTT. Translated, it gives CASSPSRDKLFF.

The V and J genes are TRBV18 and TRBJ1-1; D not resolved. CDR3 size: 13 residues. Trimming shortened V by 5 bases and J by 4 bases, and 11 bases separated the two germline ends. Germline assignment: CDR1 KGHSH and CDR2 LQKENI. The CDR3 DNA reads TGTGCCAGCTCAGGCCGGGTAGGCACTGAAGCTTTCTTT. It specifies CASSGRVGTEAFF.

V gene TRBV13 combines with J gene TRBJ2-7, with D perhaps TRBD2 (6 bases). The CDR3 sequence is 13 residues long. The V gene lost 5 bases and the J gene lost 4 bases, with 12 bases spanning the gap. Germline CDR1 and CDR2: PRHDT and FYEKMQ (reference sequence). The CDR3 is CASSALRGYEQYF. The CDR3 nucleotides are TGTGCCAGCAGCGCACTCCGGGGGTACGAGCAGTACTTC.

The chain uses TRBV5-4 and TRBJ2-1; the match to TRBD2 covers 8 bases. CDR1 is SGHNT and CDR2 is YYREEE in the germline V gene (reference sequence). CDR3 length: 15 residues. With V trimmed by 5 bases and J by 2 bases, 6 bases remained unmatched. The CDR3 protein is CASRAGRDTYNEQFF. Written as DNA, the CDR3 is TGTGCCAGCAGGGCCGGGAGGGACACCTACAATGAGCAGTTCTTC. Combining the CDR3 with reference TRBV5-4 and TRBJ2-1 gives the whole variable domain ETGVTQSPTHLIKTRGQQVTLRCSSQSGHNTVSWYQQALGQGPQFIFQYYREEENGRGNFPPRFSGLQFPNYSSELNVNALELDDSALYLCASRAGRDTYNEQFFGPGTRLTVL.

The chain links TRBV5-5 to TRBJ1-1; tentatively, D is TRBD1 (6 bases). Per germline, CDR1 SGHKS and CDR2 YYEKEE (reference sequence). Trimming pared 4 bases from V and 4 bases from J, leaving 17 bases between. The CDR3 consists of 15 residues. DNA for the CDR3: TGTGCCAGCAGCCCCACAGGGTTGTATACCACTGAAGCTTTCTTT. This translates into CASSPTGLYTTEAFF.

V and J are TRBV5-1 and TRBJ2-1; 8 bases line up with TRBD2. Trimming at V came to 4 bases and at J to 0 bases, leaving 15 bases not matched to a gene. Germline V gene lookup returns CDR1 SGHRS and CDR2 YFSETQ. The CDR3 covers 19 residues. The CDR3 coding sequence is TGCGCCAGCAGCAACCCCCGGGGTAGCGGGACTATCTCCTACAATGAGCAGTTCTTC. Its translation: CASSNPRGSGTISYNEQFF.

V usage is TRBV5-8 and J usage is TRBJ1-4, with D maybe TRBD1 (5 bases). The CDR3 totals 16 residues. The germline V and J ends were trimmed by 0 bases and 7 bases, with 16 bases remaining between them. CDR1 SGHTS and CDR2 YDEGEE come from the germline V gene. The CDR3: CASSLAGLGGGEKLFF. The CDR3 bases are TGTGCCAGCAGCTTGGCGGGACTCGGCGGTGGTGAAAAACTGTTTTTT.

This clone was detected only once. The CDR3: CAGQGTNNSPLHF. The CDR3 region has the DNA TGTGCCGGACAGGGGACGAATAATTCACCCCTCCACTTT. The chain is built from TRBV7-9 and TRBJ1-6; 9 nucleotides agree with TRBD1. J was trimmed by 5 bases and V by 11 bases; bases with no gene match: 4. This CDR3 has 13 residues. Germline values: CDR1 SEHNR, CDR2 FQNEAQ (reference sequence).

This clone came up a few times. The chain couples TRBV19 to TRBJ1-1, with TRBD1 matching 7 bases. V was clipped by 1 base and J by 9 bases; unmatched bases: 5. CDR1 and CDR2 (germline): LNHDA, SQIVND (reference sequence). The CDR3 is 13 amino acids. CDR3 nucleotides: TGTGCCAGTAGTATAGTAGGGACAGCCAAAGCTTTCTTT. Translating it yields CASSIVGTAKAFF.

This sequence joins TRBV7-6 and TRBJ2-5, with 9 bases fitting TRBD1. The CDR3 loop spans 13 amino acids. The germline V gene has CDR1 SGHVS and CDR2 FNYEAQ. Losses at the gene ends were 7 bases for V and 3 bases for J; bases not matched to a gene: 3. The CDR3 spells CASTGQGKETQYF. CDR3 DNA sequence: TGTGCCAGCACGGGACAGGGAAAAGAGACCCAGTACTTC. The complete variable domain, with remaining parts taken from reference TRBV7-6 and TRBJ2-5, reads GAGVSQSPRYKVTKRGQDVALRCDPISGHVSLYWYRQALGQGPEFLTYFNYEAQQDKSGLPNDRFSAERPEGSISTLTIQRTEQRDSAMYRCASTGQGKETQYFGPGTRLLVL.

The rearrangement links TRBV3-1 (or the pseudogene TRBV3-2) to TRBJ1-2; 10 bases fit TRBD1. Germline trimming cut 5 bases from V and 10 bases from J; bases unmatched to any gene: 7. CDR1 LGHDT and CDR2 YNNKEL come from the germline V gene (reference sequence). The CDR3 is made up of 13 amino acids. The CDR3: CASSKRDRGFYTF. CDR3 DNA: TGTGCCAGCAGCAAGCGGGACAGGGGTTTCTACACCTTC.

The rearrangement links TRBV6-5 to TRBJ2-7; D may be TRBD1 (5 bases). Trimming took off 6 bases at V and 2 bases at J, with 17 bases between the two ends. Looked up from germline, CDR1 is MNHEY and CDR2 is SVGAGI. The CDR3 length is 15 residues. The CDR3 reads CASSAARTRTYEQYV. Here the CDR3 DNA reads TGTGCCAGCAGCGCAGCTCGGACACGTACCTACGAGCAGTACGTC.

The gene calls are TRBV6-5 and TRBJ1-4, with TRBD1 as a possible D gene (5 bases). The CDR3 sequence is 15 residues long. The germline gives CDR1 MNHEY, CDR2 SVGAGI. Deletions cut 2 bases from V and 8 bases from J, with 15 bases between. The CDR3: CASSYGAGHLEKLFF. The CDR3 DNA reads TGTGCCAGCAGTTACGGGGCAGGCCATTTGGAAAAACTGTTTTTT.

The chain recombines TRBV5-8 with TRBJ2-1; 9 nucleotides match TRBD1. CDR1 is SGHTS and CDR2 is YDEGEE in the germline V gene. This CDR3 is built from 14 residues. V shed 7 bases and J 1 base; nucleotides not matched to a gene: 3. CDR3 sequence reads: CASRDRVSYNEQFF. In DNA, the CDR3 is TGTGCCAGCCGGGACAGGGTGTCCTACAATGAGCAGTTCTTC.

The chain combines TRBV18 with TRBJ2-2; 7 positions match TRBD1. V trimming: 6 bases; J trimming: 6 bases; junction bases outside the gene matches: 10. CDR1 and CDR2 (germline): KGHSH, LQKENI. CDR3 size: 15 residues. As DNA, the CDR3 is TGTGCCAGCTCCACTCTTCAGGGGGTTGCCGGGGAGCTGTTTTTT. It specifies CASSTLQGVAGELFF. Complete variable domain (other parts from reference TRBV18 and TRBJ2-2): NAGVMQNPRHLVRRRGQEARLRCSPMKGHSHVYWYRQLPEEGLKFMVYLQKENIIDESGMPKERFSAEFPKEGPSILRIQQVVRGDSAAYFCASSTLQGVAGELFFGEGSRLTVL.

V and J are TRBV19 and TRBJ1-4; D gene ambiguous. Trimming stripped 5 bases from V and 0 bases from J, with 16 bases between. The CDR3 runs 17 residues. In germline, CDR1 is LNHDA, CDR2 SQIVND (reference sequence). The CDR3 here is CASSLSGHATTNEKLFF. DNA of the CDR3: TGTGCCAGTAGTCTATCGGGTCATGCTACAACTAATGAAAAACTGTTTTTT. The complete variable domain, with remaining parts taken from reference TRBV19 and TRBJ1-4, reads DGGITQSPKYLFRKEGQNVTLSCEQNLNHDAMYWYRQDPGQGLRLIYYSQIVNDFQKGDIAEGYSVSREKKESFPLTVTSAQKNPTAFYLCASSLSGHATTNEKLFFGSGTQLSVL.

This clone was recorded only once. J is TRBJ2-3 and V is TRBV10-3, with 9 bases lining up with TRBD1. V trimming: 5 bases; J trimming: 6 bases; junction bases outside the gene matches: 9. The CDR3 contains 15 residues. Germline V gene sequence: CDR1 ENHRY, CDR2 SYGVKD. The CDR3 sequence is CAISLYRGQGDTQYF. CDR3 bases: TGTGCCATCAGTCTCTACAGGGGGCAAGGTGATACGCAGTATTTT.

J is TRBJ2-3 and V is TRBV10-3; a weak D match, TRBD2 (5 bases). Germline V gene lookup returns CDR1 ENHRY and CDR2 SYGVKD. Trimming removed 6 bases from V and 0 bases from J, with 7 bases in between. This CDR3 has 13 residues. The CDR3 coding sequence is TGTGCCATCAGGGACTCAAGCACAGATACGCAGTATTTT. As protein: CAIRDSSTDTQYF.